Below are 20 T cell receptor beta chains sequenced from a single sample in a study of technical replicates of blood from a handful of donors. The protocol was immunoSEQ multiplex PCR, while the TCRdb copy is restricted to in-frame clones and leaves out a portion. This sample has approximately 76,000 clones, with 95% to 98% found just once. The sequenced sample consisted of T cells isolated from PBMCs. The source is a human donor in good health.

This chain uses TRBV6-4 with TRBJ2-3, with 10 bases matching TRBD2. The J segment lost 4 bases and the V segment lost 0 bases, leaving 1 base of the junction unmatched. The V gene's germline CDR1 is MRHNA and CDR2 SNTAGT. This CDR3 contains 15 residues. The CDR3 bases are TGTGCCAGCAGTGACTCAGCGGGGGGGCCAGATACGCAGTATTTT. This translates into CASSDSAGGPDTQYF.

The chain uses TRBV2 and TRBJ2-7; 10 bases align to TRBD1. CDR1 and CDR2 from the germline V gene are SNHLY and FYNNEI. V shed 6 bases, J shed 3 bases, and the junction held 5 bases outside the gene matches. The CDR3 spans 14 residues. The CDR3, as DNA: TGTGCCAGCAGGGGGTGGACAGGGGGCTACGAGCAGTACTTC. Translated, it gives CASRGWTGGYEQYF.

The rearrangement uses TRBV6-5 and TRBJ2-5; D may be TRBD1 (6 bases). Trimming took 5 bases from V and 2 from J, leaving 15 bases between them. The CDR3 covers 15 residues. The germline V gene encodes CDR1 MNHEY and CDR2 SVGAGI. The CDR3 spells CASSHDRSLQETQYF. In nucleotides, the CDR3 is TGTGCCAGCAGTCATGACAGGTCCCTTCAAGAGACCCAGTACTTC.

The chain employs TRBV6-4 and TRBJ1-1; D remains unclear. CDR3 size: 13 residues. The V end lost 6 bases, the J end lost 1 base, and 9 bases lay between the germline ends. Germline V gene data show CDR1 as MRHNA and CDR2 as SNTAGT. The chain's CDR3 is CASSATRNTEAFF. The CDR3 DNA sequence: TGTGCCAGCAGCGCGACTCGGAACACTGAAGCTTTCTTT.

This chain uses TRBV19 with TRBJ2-7; TRBD1 matches 10 bases. The CDR3 has 13 amino acids. In germline, CDR1 is LNHDA, CDR2 SQIVND (reference sequence). J lost 6 bases, V lost 6 bases, and 5 bases had no gene match. The CDR3 region is CASSLRDRGEQYF. DNA for the CDR3: TGTGCCAGTAGCCTCCGGGACAGGGGCGAGCAGTACTTC.

The chain uses TRBV9 and TRBJ2-7; D is unresolved. The germline V gene has CDR1 SGDLS and CDR2 YYNGEE. The V gene lost 4 bases and the J gene lost 4 bases, with 6 bases spanning the gap. The CDR3 totals 11 residues. The CDR3 reads CASSSGYEQYF. In DNA, the CDR3 is TGTGCCAGCAGCTCCGGTTACGAGCAGTACTTC.

The chain is built from TRBV4-1 and TRBJ2-7; D perhaps matches TRBD2 (5 bases). Germline lookup yields CDR1 MGHRA and CDR2 YSYEKL. The CDR3 spans 17 residues. Trimming took off 3 bases at V and 0 bases at J, with 18 bases between the two ends. CDR3 sequence: CASSQSGLRAVSYEQYF. The CDR3 DNA reads as TGCGCCAGCAGCCAGAGCGGTCTGAGGGCGGTCTCCTACGAGCAGTACTTC.

This chain links TRBV11-2 with TRBJ1-2; 7 nucleotides match TRBD1. The CDR3 is made up of 13 amino acids. The V gene end was trimmed by 4 bases and the J gene end by 7 bases; junction bases not matched to a gene: 6. From germline, CDR1 is SGHAT and CDR2 FQNNGV. The CDR3 here is CASSSEGATGYTF. The DNA for the CDR3 is TGTGCCAGCAGCTCCGAGGGGGCGACTGGCTACACCTTC.

The chain joins TRBV18 to TRBJ2-2; TRBD2 might be the D (6 bases). Germline V gene sequence: CDR1 KGHSH, CDR2 LQKENI. The CDR3 is 18 amino acids. The V end lost 5 bases, the J end lost 2 bases, and 21 bases lay between the germline ends. The DNA of the CDR3 is TGTGCCAGCTCAGGCCCCCTTTCGCGGGGAGCTAACACCGGGGAGCTGTTTTTT. The encoded protein is CASSGPLSRGANTGELFF.

This chain joins TRBV5-1 and TRBJ1-1, with TRBD1 as a possible D gene (6 bases). Germline V gene sequence: CDR1 SGHRS, CDR2 YFSETQ. Trimming took 0 bases from V and 5 from J, leaving 8 bases between them. CDR3 length equals 13 residues. CDR3 loop: CASSLDRETEAFF. CDR3 DNA sequence: TGCGCCAGCAGCTTGGACAGGGAAACTGAAGCTTTCTTT.

CDR3 sequence (DNA): TGTGCCAGCAGCCGTGGGACTAGCGGGGACACCCTGCTAAATGAGCAGTTCTTC. Its translation: CASSRGTSGDTLLNEQFF. V gene TRBV4-2 combines with J gene TRBJ2-1; 13 nucleotides agree with TRBD2. The germline CDR1 and CDR2 sequences are LGHNA and YNFKEQ. Losses at the gene ends were 4 bases for V and 7 bases for J; bases not matched to a gene: 13. CDR3 size: 18 residues.

This sequence joins TRBV27 and TRBJ2-3, with 11 nucleotides matching TRBD2. Trimming removed 5 bases from V and 3 bases from J; junction bases left unmatched: 7. Germline V lookup: CDR1 MNHEY, CDR2 SMNVEV (reference sequence). The CDR3 has 16 amino acids. DNA of the CDR3: TGTGCCAGCAGTCCGCCCACTAGCGGGGGTACAGATACGCAGTATTTT. The encoded protein is CASSPPTSGGTDTQYF.

This rearrangement joins TRBV18 to TRBJ2-7; TRBD2 aligns across 7 bases. V was clipped by 3 bases and J by 3 bases; unmatched bases: 8. In germline, CDR1 is KGHSH, CDR2 LQKENI. The CDR3 loop spans 15 amino acids. CDR3 protein: CASSPKSSGVYEQYF. CDR3 in DNA: TGTGCCAGCTCACCTAAATCAAGCGGGGTCTACGAGCAGTACTTC.

The rearrangement uses TRBV5-6 and TRBJ1-2; weak D call: TRBD1 (6 bases). The CDR3 is 15 residues long. Germline CDR1 reads SGHDT; CDR2 reads YYEEEE. V lost 4 bases and J 5 bases, leaving 18 bases between the germline ends. The CDR3 spells CASSPGAGALYGYTF. The CDR3 DNA is TGTGCCAGCAGCCCCGGGGCAGGGGCTCTATATGGCTACACCTTC.

This sequence joins TRBV2 and TRBJ1-1; D is perhaps TRBD1 (6 bases). This CDR3 spans 14 amino acids. Germline-derived CDR1 and CDR2 are SNHLY and FYNNEI. Trimming pared 6 bases from V and 3 bases from J, leaving 14 bases between. In DNA, the CDR3 is TGTGCCAGCAGACTACAGGGCGGTCACACTGAAGCTTTCTTT. Amino acids: CASRLQGGHTEAFF.

This clone was picked up one time. The V and J genes are TRBV29-1 and TRBJ2-2; tentative D call: TRBD2 (6 bases). Trimming cost V 1 base and J 6 bases, with 12 bases left between them. Per germline, CDR1 SQVTM and CDR2 ANQGSEA. The CDR3 loop spans 14 amino acids. The DNA for the CDR3 is TGCAGCGTTGAAGGGGGGGTTCAAGCCGGGGAGCTGTTTTTT. This translates into CSVEGGVQAGELFF.

V usage is TRBV6-5 and J usage is TRBJ1-3, with D perhaps TRBD1 (6 bases). The germline V gene has CDR1 MNHEY and CDR2 SVGAGI. The CDR3 spans 13 residues. V lost 5 bases, J lost 5 bases, and 10 bases lay in between. This chain's CDR3 is CASSTGLRNTIYF. CDR3 sequence (DNA): TGTGCCAGCAGTACAGGGTTGAGAAACACCATATATTTT.

V usage is TRBV6-1 and J usage is TRBJ1-5; D is perhaps TRBD1 (6 bases). The V end was cut by 6 bases, the J end by 1 base, with 10 bases between. The CDR3 consists of 14 residues. The germline CDR1 and CDR2 sequences are MNHNS and SASEGT. In nucleotides, the CDR3 is TGTGCCAGCAGGGTACAGGGAAGCAATCAGCCCCAGCATTTT. Translation: CASRVQGSNQPQHF.

This clone has only a few counts. V is TRBV6-1 and J is TRBJ1-6; 7 positions match TRBD1. The CDR3 runs to 15 residues. After removal of 4 bases from V and 9 bases from J, the junction contained 9 bases not matched to a gene. The V gene's germline CDR1 is MNHNS and CDR2 SASEGT. This CDR3 reads CASSGGTVLGSPLHF. CDR3 DNA: TGTGCCAGCAGTGGGGGGACAGTCCTGGGTTCACCCCTCCACTTT.

CDR3 nucleotides: TGTGCCAGCAGTTTATCGCTAGCGGGGGGGCGGCGGTACTTC. Encoded protein: CASSLSLAGGRRYF. This chain joins TRBV27 and TRBJ2-5; 12 nucleotides line up with TRBD2. CDR1 and CDR2 from the germline V gene are MNHEY and SMNVEV (reference sequence). The CDR3 has 14 amino acids. V shed 0 bases and J 13 bases; nucleotides not matched to a gene: 6.